These 19 T cell receptor beta chains came from one sample sequenced in a study of tumor and adjacent non-tumor tissue in lung cancer. No cell sorting was done before RNA was extracted from the tissue. This non-tumor lung sample came from over 3 cm beyond the tumor edge. The library came from three nested PCR rounds adapted from ARM-PCR protocols. TCRdb redid the calling of the multiplex PCR reads with MiXCR, one entry per CDR3 protein. The profile shows 90,000 to 100,000 distinct CDR3 sequences, 80% of them singletons. Sequenced: distant non-tumor lung tissue. These receptors were taken from a man between 60 and 75 years old with small cell lung cancer.

CDR3 sequence: CASSTRVHEQFF. The CDR3 bases are TGTGCCAGCAGCACTCGTGTCCATGAGCAGTTCTTC. This rearrangement joins TRBV7-8 to TRBJ2-1; no definite D call. Looked up from germline, CDR1 is SGHVS and CDR2 is FQNEAQ. Trimming removed 5 bases at V and 8 bases at J, with 10 bases between. This CDR3 is 12 amino acids long.

In the case of this clonotype: This may come from a read error, since a much larger clone is one base off. CDR3 in amino acids: CTTSDPLHGANVLTF. As DNA, the CDR3 is TGTACCACCAGTGATCCACTTCACGGGGCCAACGTCCTGACTTTC. V is TRBV24-1 and J is TRBJ2-6; D is unclear. CDR1 and CDR2 (germline): KGHDR, SFDVKD. The CDR3 has 15 residues.

This clonotype was recorded many times. This sequence joins TRBV30 and TRBJ1-1; D uncertain. The CDR3 has 13 amino acids. Germline V gives CDR1 GTSNPN, CDR2 SVGIG (reference sequence). The germline V and J ends were trimmed by 0 bases and 2 bases, with 7 bases remaining between them. This chain's CDR3 is CAWSVFGNTEAFF. CDR3 DNA: TGTGCCTGGAGTGTATTTGGAAACACTGAAGCTTTCTTT.

This chain connects TRBV6-1 to TRBJ2-7; no firm D call. This CDR3 has 17 residues. Trimming shortened V by 6 bases and J by 7 bases, and 28 bases separated the two germline ends. Germline lookup yields CDR1 MNHNS and CDR2 SASEGT. This CDR3 is CASRGPPKGFEEYEQYF. The CDR3 DNA is TGTGCCAGCAGGGGCCCACCAAAGGGATTCGAAGAGTATGAGCAGTACTTC.

The V and J genes are TRBV5-4 and TRBJ1-6, with 9 bases that match TRBD1. J was trimmed by 19 bases and V by 5 bases; bases with no gene match: 22. There are 16 residues in the CDR3. The germline CDR1 and CDR2 sequences are SGHNT and YYREEE (reference sequence). The CDR3 DNA reads as TGTGCCAGCAGTCCTGCTCTGGGACAGGGTAATTCACGCCTTCACTTT. Amino acids: CASSPALGQGNSRLHF.

Turning to this clonotype: The CDR3 does not close with the conserved phenylalanine or tryptophan, likely indicating a read error. No DNA is shown, since the ends of the CDR3 on it are uncertain; the CDR3 is the one TCRdb lists. The gene calls are TRBV11-2 and TRBJ2-1; the listed D gene, TRBD1, was not tested against the DNA. The CDR3 spans 15 amino acids, including both terminal residues. Looked up from germline, CDR1 is SGHAT and CDR2 is FQNNGV. The CDR3 loop is CISSSSSTGDPKQFI.

Concerning this clonotype itself: Germline is not matched at one junction end, which may reflect a read error. The rearrangement links TRBV11-2 to TRBJ1-6, with TRBD1 matching over 7 bases. This CDR3 is built from 15 residues. Germline V gives CDR1 SGHAT, CDR2 FQNNGV. CDR3 coding DNA: TGTGTCAGCAACCGGACTGGACAGGTTAATTTACCCCTCCACTTT. Residues: CVSNRTGQVNLPLHF.

About this clonotype itself: No conserved phenylalanine or tryptophan ends this CDR3, so it is likely a read error. The rearrangement links TRBV7-9 to TRBJ2-7; the match to TRBD2 covers 8 bases. From germline, CDR1 is SEHNR and CDR2 FQNEAQ (reference sequence). This CDR3 contains 14 residues. The CDR3 loop is CISSLLAEHYEQYY. The CDR3, as DNA: TGTATCAGCAGTTTACTAGCGGAGCACTACGAGCAGTACTAC.

This clonotype was observed many times. V and J are TRBV12-3 or TRBV12-4 and TRBJ2-1; 9 bases map to TRBD2. This CDR3 comprises 15 residues. V was pared by 5 bases and J by 6 bases, with 8 bases of the junction left unmatched. In DNA, the CDR3 is TGTGCCAGCAGTCCCCGGGCGGGAGGGGGCAATGAGCAGTTCTTC. This codes for CASSPRAGGGNEQFF.

As for this clonotype: A read error may account for a junction end that differs from germline. V gene TRBV4-2 combines with J gene TRBJ2-2; unclear D gene. This CDR3 region has 16 residues. CDR1 and CDR2 from the germline V gene are LGHNA and YNFKEQ. The CDR3 nucleotides are TGTACCAGCAGCCAAGATATGAGAGCCAACACCGCGGAGCTGTTTTTT. Residues: CTSSQDMRANTAELFF.

The rearrangement links TRBV6-1 to TRBJ2-3, with D hard to call. The germline V and J ends were trimmed by 7 bases and 6 bases, with 20 bases remaining between them. Per the germline V gene, CDR1 is MNHNS and CDR2 is SASEGT. The CDR3 sequence is 15 residues long. The DNA of the CDR3 is TGTGCCAGCAATGCCGTAGGGTCTGGGCCCGATACGCAGTATTTT. It is translated as CASNAVGSGPDTQYF.

Comments on this clonotype: The junction and the germline gene differ at one end; a read error may be behind it. The chain carries TRBV11-2 and TRBJ2-1, with unresolved D. The CDR3 spans 16 residues. Germline V lookup: CDR1 SGHAT, CDR2 FQNNGV. CDR3 protein: CASSLLELATANGQFF. The CDR3 region has the DNA TGTGCCAGCAGCTTACTGGAGCTGGCCACTGCCAATGGGCAGTTCTTC.

This clonotype was observed a single time. A much larger clone is a single base away; this may be a read error. V is TRBV28 and J is TRBJ1-6, with D unclear. From germline, CDR1 is MDHEN and CDR2 SYDVKM. This CDR3 comprises 12 residues. As DNA, the CDR3 is TGTGCCATCAATGCCTATAATCCACCCCTCCACTTT. Its translation is CAINAYNPPLHF.

Of note for this clonotype: This is likely a read error, given that the CDR3 carries no conserved phenylalanine or tryptophan at its end. It is unclear where the CDR3 begins or ends on the DNA, so no DNA is shown, and the CDR3 is as TCRdb lists it. The chain combines TRBV11-2 with TRBJ2-3. The CDR3 length equals 16 residues, ends included. Germline V gives CDR1 SGHAT, CDR2 FQNNGV. The CDR3 spells CASSLLGLLRTDMQYI.

As for this clonotype: No conserved phenylalanine or tryptophan is present at the end of the CDR3, so a read error is the likely explanation. The rearrangement links TRBV20-1 to TRBJ2-1; no clear D gene. The CDR3 covers 15 residues. Germline V gene sequence: CDR1 DFQATT, CDR2 SNEGSKA (reference sequence). V lost 2 bases, J lost 0 bases, and 11 bases lay in between. CDR3 DNA: TGCAGTGCTAGACCCCACTCTGGCTCCTACAATGAGCAGTTCTTA. Residues: CSARPHSGSYNEQFL.

As concerns this clonotype: A read error may produce the germline difference seen at one junction end. The chain uses TRBV10-3 and TRBJ2-5; TRBD2 agrees at 7 bases. CDR3 length equals 12 residues. The V gene's germline CDR1 is ENHRY and CDR2 SYGVKD. The CDR3 coding sequence is TGTGCCATCAGTGCGGCGGGAGAGACCCAATACTTC. It translates to CAISAAGETQYF.

As concerns this clonotype: The junction does not match germline at one end; this may be a read error. CDR3: CTSSLGRRGNEQFF. The CDR3 bases are TGCACCAGCAGCTTGGGGAGACGGGGAAATGAGCAGTTCTTC. V and J are TRBV5-1 and TRBJ2-1, with a tentative D call TRBD2 (5 bases). CDR1 and CDR2 from the germline V gene are SGHRS and YFSETQ. The CDR3 runs 14 residues. Looking up the rest from reference TRBV5-1 and TRBJ2-1 gives the full variable domain: KAGVTQTPRYLIKTRGQQVTLSCSPISGHRSVSWYQQTPGQGLQFLFEYFSETQRNKGNFPGRFSGRQFSNSRSEMNVSTLELGDSALYLCTSSLGRRGNEQFFGPGTRLTVL.

Of note for this clonotype: The CDR3 carries no conserved terminal phenylalanine or tryptophan, so it likely arises from a read error. The chain carries TRBV6-1 and TRBJ2-7; 7 bases match TRBD1. The germline gives CDR1 MNHNS, CDR2 SASEGT. The CDR3 contains 15 residues. CDR3 loop: CAGSERDSHTYEQYL. The CDR3 region has the DNA TGTGCCGGCAGTGAAAGGGACAGCCACACCTACGAGCAGTACTTA.

Turning to this clonotype: Its ends do not fully match the called genes, so a read error is possible. The chain couples TRBV4-1 to TRBJ2-2; TRBD2 might be the D (7 bases). Germline loops: CDR1 MGHRA, CDR2 YSYEKL. This CDR3 spans 17 amino acids. DNA of the CDR3: TGCGCCATCAGCTCCCGGACTAGGGGGACGAACACAGGGGAGCTGTTTTTT. Translation gives CAISSRTRGTNTGELFF.